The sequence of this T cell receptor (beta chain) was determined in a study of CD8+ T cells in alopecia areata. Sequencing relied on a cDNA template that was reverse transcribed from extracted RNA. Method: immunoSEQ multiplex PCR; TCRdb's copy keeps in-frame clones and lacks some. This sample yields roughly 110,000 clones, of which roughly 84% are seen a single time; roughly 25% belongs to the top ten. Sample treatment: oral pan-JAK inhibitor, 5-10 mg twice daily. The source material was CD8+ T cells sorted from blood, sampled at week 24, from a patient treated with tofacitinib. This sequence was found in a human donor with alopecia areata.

The CDR3 reads CASTNRDNFEKLFF. CDR3 nucleotide sequence: TGCGCCAGCACAAACCGGGACAATTTTGAAAAACTGTTTTTT. This chain connects TRBV4-1 to TRBJ1-4; the D gene is possibly TRBD1 (6 bases). V was pared by 7 bases and J by 7 bases, with 16 bases between. Germline V gene data show CDR1 as MGHRA and CDR2 as YSYEKL. This CDR3 comprises 14 residues.